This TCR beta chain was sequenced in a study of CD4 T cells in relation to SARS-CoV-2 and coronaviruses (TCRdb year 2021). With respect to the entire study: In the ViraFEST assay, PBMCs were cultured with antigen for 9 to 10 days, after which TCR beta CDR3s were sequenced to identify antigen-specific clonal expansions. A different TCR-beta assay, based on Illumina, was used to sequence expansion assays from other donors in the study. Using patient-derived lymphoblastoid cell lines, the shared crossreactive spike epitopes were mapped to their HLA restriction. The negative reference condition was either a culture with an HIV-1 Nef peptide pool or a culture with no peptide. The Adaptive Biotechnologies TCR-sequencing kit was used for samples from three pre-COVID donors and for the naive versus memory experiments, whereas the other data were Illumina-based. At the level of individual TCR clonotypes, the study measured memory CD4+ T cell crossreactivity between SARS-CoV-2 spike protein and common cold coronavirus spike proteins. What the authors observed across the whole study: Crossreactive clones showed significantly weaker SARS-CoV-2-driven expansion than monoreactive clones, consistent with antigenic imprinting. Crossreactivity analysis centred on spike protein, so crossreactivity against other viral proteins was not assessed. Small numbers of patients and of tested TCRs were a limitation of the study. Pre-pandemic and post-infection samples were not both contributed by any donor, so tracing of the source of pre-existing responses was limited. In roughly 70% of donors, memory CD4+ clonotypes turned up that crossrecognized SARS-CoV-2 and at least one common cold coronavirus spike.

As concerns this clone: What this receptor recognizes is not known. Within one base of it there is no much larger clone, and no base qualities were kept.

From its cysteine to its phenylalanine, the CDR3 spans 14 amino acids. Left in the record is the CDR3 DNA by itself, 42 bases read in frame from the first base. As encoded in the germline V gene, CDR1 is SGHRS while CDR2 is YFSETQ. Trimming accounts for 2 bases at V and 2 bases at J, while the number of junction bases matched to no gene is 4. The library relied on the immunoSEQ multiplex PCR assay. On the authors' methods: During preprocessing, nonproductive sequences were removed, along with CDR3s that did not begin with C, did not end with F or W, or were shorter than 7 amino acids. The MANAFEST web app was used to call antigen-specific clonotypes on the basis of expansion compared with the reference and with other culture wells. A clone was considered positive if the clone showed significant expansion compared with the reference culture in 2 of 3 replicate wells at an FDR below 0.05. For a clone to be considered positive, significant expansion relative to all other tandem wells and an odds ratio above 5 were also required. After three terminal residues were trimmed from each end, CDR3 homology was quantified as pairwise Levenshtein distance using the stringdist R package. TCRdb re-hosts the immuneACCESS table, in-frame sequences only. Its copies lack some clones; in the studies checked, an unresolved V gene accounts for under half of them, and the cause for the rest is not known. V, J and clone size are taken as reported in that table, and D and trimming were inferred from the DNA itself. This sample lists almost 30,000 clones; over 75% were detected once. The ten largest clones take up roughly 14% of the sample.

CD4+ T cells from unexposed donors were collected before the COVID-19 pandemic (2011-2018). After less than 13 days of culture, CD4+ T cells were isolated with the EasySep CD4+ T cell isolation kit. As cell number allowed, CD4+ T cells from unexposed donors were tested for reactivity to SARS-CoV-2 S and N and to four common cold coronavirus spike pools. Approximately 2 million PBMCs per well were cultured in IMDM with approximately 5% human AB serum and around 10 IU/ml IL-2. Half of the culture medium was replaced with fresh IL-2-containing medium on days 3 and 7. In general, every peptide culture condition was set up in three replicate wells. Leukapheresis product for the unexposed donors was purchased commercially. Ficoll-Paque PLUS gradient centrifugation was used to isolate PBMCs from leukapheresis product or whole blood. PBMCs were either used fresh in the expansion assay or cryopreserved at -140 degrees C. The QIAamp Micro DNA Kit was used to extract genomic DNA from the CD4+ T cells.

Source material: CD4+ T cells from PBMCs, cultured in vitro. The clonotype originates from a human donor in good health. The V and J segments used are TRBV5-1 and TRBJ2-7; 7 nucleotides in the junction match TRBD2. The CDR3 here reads CASSFSAGAYEQYF. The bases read TGCGCCAGCAGCTTTAGTGCGGGGGCCTACGAGCAGTACTTC.